This T cell receptor (beta chain) was sequenced during a study of cytomegalovirus exposure and HLA in healthy donors. Clones were read by immunoSEQ multiplex PCR, and TCRdb kept only the in-frame ones, dropping some. The sample lists 90,000 to 130,000 clones; more than 75% were seen once. This clone was picked up one time. Its antigen is not known. Germline V lookup: CDR1 SEHNR, CDR2 FQNEAQ (reference sequence). The CDR3 has 15 residues. V gave up 5 bases and J gave up 2 bases; unmatched junction bases: 5. General observations from the study: Whilst most TCR sequences proved rare, a subset of public TCRs occurred across many donors. Investigators reported 150 to 200 TCR beta chains as tied to cytomegalovirus.

The donors were members of the validation cohort comprising some 120 subjects, separate from the roughly 700-subject first cohort. The V gene is TRBV7-9, the J gene TRBJ1-1; TRBD1 aligns across 10 bases. The TCR was taken from a woman aged 25-40 years in good health and CMV-seropositive. The sequenced sample consisted of PBMCs. The CDR3 DNA reads TGTGCCAGCAGCCGCCGGGACAGGGGTAACACTGAAGCTTTCTTT. This codes for CASSRRDRGNTEAFF.